The sample holds one count of the clone carrying this T cell receptor beta chain. This entry belongs to a study of cytomegalovirus exposure and HLA in healthy donors. The CDR3 contains 13 residues. V lost 4 bases to trimming and J lost 9 bases, with 13 bases between them. Germline assignment: CDR1 GTSNPN and CDR2 SVGIG (reference sequence). PCR amplification relied on 60 Vbeta primers (plus 13 Jbeta primers). Libraries were prepared by immunoSEQ multiplex PCR; TCRdb keeps only in-frame clonotypes and omits some of them. In the table there are 90,000 to 110,000 clones, approximately 11% of which are singletons.

This chain joins TRBV30 and TRBJ1-6; D is undetermined. The sequencing sample was made of PBMCs. This TCR came from a man aged 35-49 years in good health and CMV-seropositive. CDR3 nucleotides: TGTGCCTGGACGGGCTCAGCGGGTTCACCCCTCCACTTT. Its translation: CAWTGSAGSPLHF.